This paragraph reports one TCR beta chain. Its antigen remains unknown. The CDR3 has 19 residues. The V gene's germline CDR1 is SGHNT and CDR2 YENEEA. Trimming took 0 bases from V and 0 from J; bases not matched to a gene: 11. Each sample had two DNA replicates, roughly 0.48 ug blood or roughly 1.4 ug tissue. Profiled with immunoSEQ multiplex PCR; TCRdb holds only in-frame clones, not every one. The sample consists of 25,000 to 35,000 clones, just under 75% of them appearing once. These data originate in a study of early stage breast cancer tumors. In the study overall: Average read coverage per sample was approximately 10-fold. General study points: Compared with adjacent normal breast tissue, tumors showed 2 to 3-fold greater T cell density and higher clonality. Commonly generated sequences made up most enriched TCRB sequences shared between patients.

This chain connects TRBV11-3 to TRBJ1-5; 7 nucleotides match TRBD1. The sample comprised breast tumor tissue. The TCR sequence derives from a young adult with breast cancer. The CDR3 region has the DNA TGTGCCAGCAGCTTAGATAGGGACAGTTCTACTAATAGCAATCAGCCCCAGCATTTT. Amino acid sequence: CASSLDRDSSTNSNQPQHF.